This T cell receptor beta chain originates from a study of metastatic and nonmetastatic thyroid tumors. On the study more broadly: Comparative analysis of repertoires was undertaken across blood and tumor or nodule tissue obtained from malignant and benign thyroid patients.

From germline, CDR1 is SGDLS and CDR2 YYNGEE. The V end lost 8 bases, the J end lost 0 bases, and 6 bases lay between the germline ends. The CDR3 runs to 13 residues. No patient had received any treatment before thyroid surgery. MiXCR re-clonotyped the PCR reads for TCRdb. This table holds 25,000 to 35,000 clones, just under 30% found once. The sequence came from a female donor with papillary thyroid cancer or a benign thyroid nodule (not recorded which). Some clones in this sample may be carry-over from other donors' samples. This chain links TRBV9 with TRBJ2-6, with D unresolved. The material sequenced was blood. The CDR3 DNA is TGTGCCAGTTCGGACTCTGGGGCCAACGTCCTGACTTTC. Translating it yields CASSDSGANVLTF.